These T cell receptor beta chains were read from a single sample in a study of blood T cell repertoires in COVID-19. The method was immunoSEQ multiplex PCR; TCRdb's version includes in-frame clones alone and lacks a portion of them. The table records 300,000 to 350,000 clones, 80% to 90% of them present only once. Sequencing was performed on PBMCs or T cells enriched from blood (not recorded which). The receptors derive from a young man who had recovered from COVID-19. Both conserved end residues are part of each CDR3. D genes are given only for firm matches. Clone size is shown for a subset of rows, as once, few, many or a class of expanded clone.

d_gene	abundance	v_gene	j_gene	CDR3nt	CDR3aa
-	once	TRBV19	TRBJ1-1	TGTGCCAGTGGGGCACGACACGGAGATGAAGCTTTCTTT	CASGARHGDEAFF
TRBD1	-	TRBV29-1	TRBJ1-2	TGCAGCGTTGAAGGGACAGGGGTTCGGAATGGCTACACCTTC	CSVEGTGVRNGYTF
-	-	TRBV7-7	TRBJ2-5	TGTGCTAGCAGCCTAGGGGTGGGGGCGTACCAAGAGACCCAGTACTTC	CASSLGVGAYQETQYF
-	-	TRBV3-1/TRBV3-2	TRBJ1-6	TGTGCCAGCAGCCAACAGGGGCAGATCTCACCCCTCCACTTT	CASSQQGQISPLHF
-	-	TRBV9	TRBJ2-1	TGTGCCAGCAGCGGCAGGGATTACAATGAGCAGTTCTTC	CASSGRDYNEQFF
-	-	TRBV7-2	TRBJ2-1	TGTGCCAGCAGCTTACAGGGGGGCCGTTTCAATGAGCAGTTCTTC	CASSLQGGRFNEQFF
-	-	TRBV5-1	TRBJ2-3	TGCGCCAGCAGTTTGACAGTCACAGATACGCAGTATTTT	CASSLTVTDTQYF
-	once	TRBV10-3	TRBJ1-5	TGTGCCAACCCGGAGACTTATAGCAATCAGCCCCAGCATTTT	CANPETYSNQPQHF
-	-	TRBV5-1	TRBJ1-5	TGCGCCAGCAGCTTGGAGGGGCTCGGGAGCAATCAGCCCCAGCATTTT	CASSLEGLGSNQPQHF
-	-	TRBV11-2	TRBJ2-7	TGTGCCAGCAGCTTAGGAAGGGGTCCCTACGAGCAGTACTTC	CASSLGRGPYEQYF